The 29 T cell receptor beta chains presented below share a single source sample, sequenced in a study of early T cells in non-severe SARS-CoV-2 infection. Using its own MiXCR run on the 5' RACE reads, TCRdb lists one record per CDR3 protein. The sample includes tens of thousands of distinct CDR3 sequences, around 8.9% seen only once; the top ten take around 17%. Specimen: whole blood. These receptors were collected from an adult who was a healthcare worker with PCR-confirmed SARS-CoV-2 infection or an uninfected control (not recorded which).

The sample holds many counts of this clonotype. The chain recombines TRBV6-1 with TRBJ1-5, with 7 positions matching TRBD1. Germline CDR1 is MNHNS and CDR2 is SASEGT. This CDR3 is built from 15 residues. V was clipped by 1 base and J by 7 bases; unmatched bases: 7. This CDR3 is CASSEDVGGRQPQHF. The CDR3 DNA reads TGTGCCAGCAGTGAAGATGTAGGGGGCCGGCAGCCCCAGCATTTT.

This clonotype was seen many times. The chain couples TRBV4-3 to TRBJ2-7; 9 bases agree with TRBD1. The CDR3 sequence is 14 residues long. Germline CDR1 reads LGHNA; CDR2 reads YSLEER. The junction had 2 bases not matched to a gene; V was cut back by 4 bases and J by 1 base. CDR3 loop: CASSLGQGSYEQYF. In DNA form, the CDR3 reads TGCGCCAGCAGCCTGGGACAGGGTTCCTACGAGCAGTACTTC.

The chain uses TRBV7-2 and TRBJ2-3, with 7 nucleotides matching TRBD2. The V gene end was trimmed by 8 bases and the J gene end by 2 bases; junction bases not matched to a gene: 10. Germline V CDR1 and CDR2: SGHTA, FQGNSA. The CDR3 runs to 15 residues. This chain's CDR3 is CASGESGAFTDTQYF. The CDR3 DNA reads TGTGCCAGCGGGGAGAGCGGGGCGTTCACAGATACGCAGTATTTT.

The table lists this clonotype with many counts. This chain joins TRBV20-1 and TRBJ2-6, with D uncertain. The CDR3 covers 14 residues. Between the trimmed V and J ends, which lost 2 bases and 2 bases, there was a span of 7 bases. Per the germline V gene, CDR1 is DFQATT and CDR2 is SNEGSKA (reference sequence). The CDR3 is CSARILAGANVLTF. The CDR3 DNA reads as TGCAGTGCTAGAATTCTAGCTGGGGCCAACGTCCTGACTTTC.

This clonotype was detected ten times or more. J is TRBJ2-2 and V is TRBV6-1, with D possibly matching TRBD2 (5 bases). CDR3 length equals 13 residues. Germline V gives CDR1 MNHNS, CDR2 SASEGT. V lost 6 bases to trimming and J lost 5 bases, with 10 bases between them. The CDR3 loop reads CASRERGTGELFF. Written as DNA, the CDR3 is TGTGCCAGCAGAGAGCGAGGGACCGGGGAGCTGTTTTTT.

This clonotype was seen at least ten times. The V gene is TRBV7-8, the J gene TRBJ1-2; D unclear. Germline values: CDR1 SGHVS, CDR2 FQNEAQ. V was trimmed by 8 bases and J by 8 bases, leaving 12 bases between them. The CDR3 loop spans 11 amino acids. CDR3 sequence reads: CASGVSRGYTF. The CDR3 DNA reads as TGTGCCAGCGGGGTGTCGCGGGGCTACACCTTC.

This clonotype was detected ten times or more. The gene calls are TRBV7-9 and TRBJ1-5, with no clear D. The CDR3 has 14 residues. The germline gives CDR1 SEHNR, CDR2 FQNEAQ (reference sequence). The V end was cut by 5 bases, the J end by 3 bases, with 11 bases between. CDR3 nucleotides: TGTGCCAGCAGCGCGATAGGTAACAATCAGCCCCAGCATTTT. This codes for CASSAIGNNQPQHF. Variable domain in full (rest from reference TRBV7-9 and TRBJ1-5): DTGVSQNPRHKITKRGQNVTFRCDPISEHNRLYWYRQTLGQGPEFLTYFQNEAQLEKSRLLSDRFSAERPKGSFSTLEIQRTEQGDSAMYLCASSAIGNNQPQHFGDGTRLSIL.

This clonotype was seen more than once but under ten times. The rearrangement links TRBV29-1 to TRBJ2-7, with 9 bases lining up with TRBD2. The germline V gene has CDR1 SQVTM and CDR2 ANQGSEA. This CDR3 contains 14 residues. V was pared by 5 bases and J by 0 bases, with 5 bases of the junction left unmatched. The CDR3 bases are TGCAGCGTTCAAAAGCGGGAGGCCTCCTACGAGCAGTACTTC. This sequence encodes CSVQKREASYEQYF.

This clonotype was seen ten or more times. CDR3 DNA: TGTGCCAGCAGCATGCCCGGGACTGACGTAGAGCAGTTCTTC. Its protein is CASSMPGTDVEQFF. The V gene is TRBV5-6, the J gene TRBJ2-1, with TRBD2 as a possible D gene (6 bases). Trimming left V 4 bases short and J 10 bases short, with 18 bases between. In germline, CDR1 is SGHDT, CDR2 YYEEEE. The CDR3 contains 14 residues.

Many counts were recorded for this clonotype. Written as DNA, the CDR3 is TGTGCCAGCAGAACCAGGGCGGCGACGACAGATACGCAGTATTTT. Residues: CASRTRAATTDTQYF. This chain links TRBV6-5 with TRBJ2-3; tentative D call: TRBD1 (5 bases). Trimming left V 6 bases short and J 3 bases short, with 16 bases between. CDR3 length equals 15 residues. Germline V gene sequence: CDR1 MNHEY, CDR2 SVGAGI.

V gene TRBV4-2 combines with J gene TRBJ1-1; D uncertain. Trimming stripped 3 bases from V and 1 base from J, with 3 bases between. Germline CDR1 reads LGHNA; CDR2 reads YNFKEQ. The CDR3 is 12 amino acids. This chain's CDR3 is CASSQGNTEAFF. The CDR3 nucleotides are TGTGCCAGCAGCCAGGGGAACACTGAAGCTTTCTTT.

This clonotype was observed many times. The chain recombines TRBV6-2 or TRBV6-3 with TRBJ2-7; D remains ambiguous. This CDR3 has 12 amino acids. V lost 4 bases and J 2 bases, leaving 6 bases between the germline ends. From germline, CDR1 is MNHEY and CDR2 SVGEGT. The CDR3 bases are TGTGCCAGCAGTTCACGGGCCTACGAGCAGTACTTC. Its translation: CASSSRAYEQYF.

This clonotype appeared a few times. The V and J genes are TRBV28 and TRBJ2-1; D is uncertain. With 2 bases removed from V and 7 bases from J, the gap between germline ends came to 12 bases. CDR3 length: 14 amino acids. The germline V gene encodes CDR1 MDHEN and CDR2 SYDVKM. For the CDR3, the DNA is TGTGCCAGCAGTTTAGGGCTGTTGATTAATGAGCAGTTCTTC. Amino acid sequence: CASSLGLLINEQFF.

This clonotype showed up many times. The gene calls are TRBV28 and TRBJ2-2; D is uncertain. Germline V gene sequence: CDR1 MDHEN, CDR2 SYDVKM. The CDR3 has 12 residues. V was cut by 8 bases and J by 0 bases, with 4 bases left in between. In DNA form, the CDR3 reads TGTGCCAGCCACACGAACACCGGGGAGCTGTTTTTT. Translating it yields CASHTNTGELFF.

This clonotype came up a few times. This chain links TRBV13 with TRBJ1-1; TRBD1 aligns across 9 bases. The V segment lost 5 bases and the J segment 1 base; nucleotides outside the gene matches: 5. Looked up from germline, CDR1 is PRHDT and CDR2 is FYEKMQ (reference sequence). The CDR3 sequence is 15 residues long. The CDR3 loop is CASSRTGAANTEAFF. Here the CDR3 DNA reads TGTGCCAGCAGCCGGACAGGGGCGGCGAACACTGAAGCTTTCTTT.

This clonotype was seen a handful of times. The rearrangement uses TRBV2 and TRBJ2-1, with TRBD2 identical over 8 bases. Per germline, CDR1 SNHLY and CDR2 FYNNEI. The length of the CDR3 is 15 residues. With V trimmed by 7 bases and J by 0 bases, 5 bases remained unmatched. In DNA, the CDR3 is TGTGCCAGCATTGCGGGGACTAGCTCCTACAATGAGCAGTTCTTC. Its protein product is CASIAGTSSYNEQFF.

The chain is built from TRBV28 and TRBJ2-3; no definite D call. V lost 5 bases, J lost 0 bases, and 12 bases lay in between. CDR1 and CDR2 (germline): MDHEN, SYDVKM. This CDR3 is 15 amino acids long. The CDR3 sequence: CASSPSGRSTDTQYF. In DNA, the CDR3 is TGTGCCAGCAGTCCCTCCGGACGAAGCACAGATACGCAGTATTTT. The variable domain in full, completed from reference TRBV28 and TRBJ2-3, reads DVKVTQSSRYLVKRTGEKVFLECVQDMDHENMFWYRQDPGLGLRLIYFSYDVKMKEKGDIPEGYSVSREKKERFSLILESASTNQTSMYLCASSPSGRSTDTQYFGPGTRLTVL.

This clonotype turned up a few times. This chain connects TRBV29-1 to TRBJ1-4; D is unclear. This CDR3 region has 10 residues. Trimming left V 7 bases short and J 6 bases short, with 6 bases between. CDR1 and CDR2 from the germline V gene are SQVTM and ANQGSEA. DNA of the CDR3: TGCAGCGGCTTTGATGAAAAACTGTTTTTT. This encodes CSGFDEKLFF. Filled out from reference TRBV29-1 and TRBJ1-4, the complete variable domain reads SAVISQKPSRDICQRGTSLTIQCQVDSQVTMMFWYRQQPGQSLTLIATANQGSEATYESGFVIDKFPISRPNLTFSTLTVSNMSPEDSSIYLCSGFDEKLFFGSGTQLSVL.

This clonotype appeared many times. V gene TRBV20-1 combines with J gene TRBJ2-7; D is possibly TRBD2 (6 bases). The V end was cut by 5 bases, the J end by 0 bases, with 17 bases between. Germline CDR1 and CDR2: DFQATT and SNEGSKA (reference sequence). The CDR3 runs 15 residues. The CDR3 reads CSAESQGGYSYEQYF. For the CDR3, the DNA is TGCAGTGCTGAGTCGCAGGGAGGTTACTCCTACGAGCAGTACTTC.

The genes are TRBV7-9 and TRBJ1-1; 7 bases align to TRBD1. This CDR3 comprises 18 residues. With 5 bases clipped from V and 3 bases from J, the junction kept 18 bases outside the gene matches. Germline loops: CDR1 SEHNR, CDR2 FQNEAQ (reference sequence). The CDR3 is CASSPTAQHRGLDTEAFF. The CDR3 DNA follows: TGTGCCAGCAGCCCGACGGCACAACACAGGGGATTAGACACTGAAGCTTTCTTT.

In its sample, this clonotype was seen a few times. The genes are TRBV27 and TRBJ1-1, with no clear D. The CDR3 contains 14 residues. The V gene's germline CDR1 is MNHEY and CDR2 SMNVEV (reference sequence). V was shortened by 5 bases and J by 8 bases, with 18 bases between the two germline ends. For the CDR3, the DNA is TGTGCCAGCAGTCCCGGACCGTCTCACGGAGAAGCTTTCTTT. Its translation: CASSPGPSHGEAFF.

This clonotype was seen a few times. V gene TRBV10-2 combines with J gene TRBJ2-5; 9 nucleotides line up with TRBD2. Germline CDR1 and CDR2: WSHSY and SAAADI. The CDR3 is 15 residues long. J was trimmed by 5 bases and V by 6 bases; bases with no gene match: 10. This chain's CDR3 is CASRTRAGGGETQYF. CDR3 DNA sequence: TGCGCCAGCAGGACTCGAGCGGGAGGAGGGGAGACCCAGTACTTC.

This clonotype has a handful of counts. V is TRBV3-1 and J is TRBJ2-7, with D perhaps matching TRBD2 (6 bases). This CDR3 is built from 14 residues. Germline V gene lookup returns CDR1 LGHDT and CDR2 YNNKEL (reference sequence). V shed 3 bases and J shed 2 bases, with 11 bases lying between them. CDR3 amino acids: CASSHRDLTYEQYF. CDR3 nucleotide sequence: TGTGCCAGCAGCCACCGGGACTTAACCTACGAGCAGTACTTC.

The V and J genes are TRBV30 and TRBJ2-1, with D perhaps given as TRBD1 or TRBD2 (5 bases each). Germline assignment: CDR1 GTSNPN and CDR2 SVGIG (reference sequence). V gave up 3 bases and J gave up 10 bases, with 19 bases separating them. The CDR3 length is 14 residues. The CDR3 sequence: CAWRGPAGRPEQFF. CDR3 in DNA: TGTGCCTGGAGGGGACCAGCTGGACGCCCAGAGCAGTTCTTC. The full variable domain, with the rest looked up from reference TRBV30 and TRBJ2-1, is SQTIHQWPATLVQPVGSPLSLECTVEGTSNPNLYWYRQAAGRGLQLLFYSVGIGQISSEVPQNLSASRPQDRQFILSSKKLLLSDSGFYLCAWRGPAGRPEQFFGPGTRLTVL.

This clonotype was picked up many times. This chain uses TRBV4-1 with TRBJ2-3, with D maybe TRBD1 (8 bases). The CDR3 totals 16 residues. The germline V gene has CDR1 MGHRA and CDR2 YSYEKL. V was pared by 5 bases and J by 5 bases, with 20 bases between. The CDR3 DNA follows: TGCGCCAGCAGCGGGAGGGAACAGGGGGTTGAAGATACGCAGTATTTT. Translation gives CASSGREQGVEDTQYF.

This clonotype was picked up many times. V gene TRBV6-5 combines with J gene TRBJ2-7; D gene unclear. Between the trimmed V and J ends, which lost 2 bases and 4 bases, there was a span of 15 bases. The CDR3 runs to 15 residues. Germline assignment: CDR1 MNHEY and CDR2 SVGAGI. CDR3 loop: CASSYGSPGQYEQYF. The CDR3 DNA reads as TGTGCCAGCAGTTACGGATCCCCAGGCCAGTACGAGCAGTACTTC.

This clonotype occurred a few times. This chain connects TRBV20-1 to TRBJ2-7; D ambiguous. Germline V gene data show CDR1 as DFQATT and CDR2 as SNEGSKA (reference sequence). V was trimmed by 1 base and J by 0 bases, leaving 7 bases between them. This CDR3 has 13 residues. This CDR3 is CSARGFGSYEQYF. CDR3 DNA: TGCAGTGCTAGAGGATTCGGCTCCTACGAGCAGTACTTC.

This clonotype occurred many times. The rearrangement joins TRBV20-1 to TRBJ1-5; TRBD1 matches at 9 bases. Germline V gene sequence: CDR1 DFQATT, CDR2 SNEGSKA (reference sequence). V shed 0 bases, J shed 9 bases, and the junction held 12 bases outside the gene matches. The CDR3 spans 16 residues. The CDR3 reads CSAREGQGALTRPQHF. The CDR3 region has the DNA TGCAGTGCTAGAGAGGGACAGGGAGCACTAACCCGGCCCCAGCATTTT.

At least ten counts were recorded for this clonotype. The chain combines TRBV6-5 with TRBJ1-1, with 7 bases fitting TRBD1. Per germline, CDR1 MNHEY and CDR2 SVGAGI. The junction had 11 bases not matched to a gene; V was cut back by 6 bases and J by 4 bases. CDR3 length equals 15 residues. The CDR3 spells CASRLKGARGTEAFF. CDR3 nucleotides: TGTGCCAGCAGATTAAAGGGGGCGCGGGGCACTGAAGCTTTCTTT.